A single sample gave rise to the 9 T cell receptor beta chains below, sequenced in a study of cytomegalovirus exposure and HLA in healthy donors. The data were produced by immunoSEQ multiplex PCR, yet TCRdb's version contains in-frame clones alone and is incomplete. The repertoire includes 150,000 to 200,000 clones, 91% of them detected once, and about 2.9% sits in the top ten. The sequenced sample consisted of PBMCs. The source of these receptors is a woman aged 18-30 years in good health and CMV-seropositive.

This chain connects TRBV29-1 to TRBJ2-5; the match to TRBD2 covers 13 bases. This CDR3 has 17 residues. With V trimmed by 0 bases and J by 6 bases, 10 bases remained unmatched. Looked up from germline, CDR1 is SQVTM and CDR2 is ANQGSEA. The CDR3 reads CSVEDYSQGLAGKTQYF. CDR3 bases: TGCAGCGTTGAAGATTACTCTCAGGGACTAGCGGGAAAGACCCAGTACTTC.

The chain has TRBV18 and TRBJ2-3; 8 nucleotides line up with TRBD2. Germline CDR1 and CDR2: KGHSH and LQKENI. With V trimmed by 2 bases and J by 2 bases, 3 bases remained unmatched. This CDR3 contains 15 residues. As DNA, the CDR3 is TGTGCCAGCTCACCAGCGGGGGGCTACACAGATACGCAGTATTTT. Translating it yields CASSPAGGYTDTQYF.

This clone was picked up one time. This sequence joins TRBV28 and TRBJ2-7; 9 bases fit TRBD1. CDR1 is MDHEN, CDR2 SYDVKM, per germline. The CDR3 totals 16 residues. The J segment lost 0 bases and the V segment lost 7 bases, leaving 10 bases of the junction unmatched. DNA for the CDR3: TGTGCCAGCACTAGTGCCGGGACAGGGAACTCCTACGAGCAGTACTTC. Amino acids: CASTSAGTGNSYEQYF.

The V and J genes are TRBV5-8 and TRBJ2-3; 12 bases are a match to TRBD2. Germline V CDR1 and CDR2: SGHTS, YDEGEE. This CDR3 has 18 residues. The V and J ends lost 3 bases and 7 bases, in that order; junction bases with no gene match: 15. For the CDR3, the DNA is TGTGCCAGCAGCTCGACTGCCCTGACTAGCGGGAGTATGTATACGCAGTATTTT. Its translation is CASSSTALTSGSMYTQYF.

The chain uses TRBV27 and TRBJ2-7; 8 positions agree with TRBD2. Looked up from germline, CDR1 is MNHEY and CDR2 is SMNVEV (reference sequence). Unmatched junction bases numbered 10, after V lost 4 bases and J lost 5 bases. The CDR3 covers 15 residues. CDR3 nucleotide sequence: TGTGCCAGCAGTTCAACGACGGACGGGGGGGACGAGCAGTACTTC. It codes for CASSSTTDGGDEQYF.

J is TRBJ2-1 and V is TRBV5-4; TRBD1 agrees at 11 bases. V shed 2 bases and J 6 bases; nucleotides not matched to a gene: 4. CDR1 is SGHNT, CDR2 YYREEE, per germline (reference sequence). The CDR3 length is 15 residues. The CDR3 sequence: CASSFSGTGGNEQFF. The CDR3, as DNA: TGTGCCAGCAGCTTTTCCGGGACAGGGGGCAATGAGCAGTTCTTC.

The rearrangement uses TRBV28 and TRBJ2-2; D may be TRBD2 (6 bases). The V gene's germline CDR1 is MDHEN and CDR2 SYDVKM. The CDR3 extends over 16 amino acids. Trimming pared 5 bases from V and 5 bases from J, leaving 18 bases between. This chain's CDR3 is CASSPVGRDGTGELFF. The CDR3 DNA reads TGTGCCAGCAGTCCAGTGGGGCGGGACGGGACCGGGGAGCTGTTTTTT.

The gene calls are TRBV6-5 and TRBJ2-4, with D maybe TRBD1 (5 bases). The V gene's germline CDR1 is MNHEY and CDR2 SVGAGI. Trimming removed 5 bases from V and 0 bases from J, with 11 bases in between. CDR3 size: 15 residues. The CDR3 DNA reads as TGTGCCAGCAGTCAGGGATTACTAGCCAAAAACATTCAGTACTTC. Amino acid sequence: CASSQGLLAKNIQYF.

The V and J genes are TRBV5-6 and TRBJ1-1; unclear D gene. Germline V gene data show CDR1 as SGHDT and CDR2 as YYEEEE. The CDR3 spans 13 residues. Trimming pared 4 bases from V and 7 bases from J, leaving 14 bases between. CDR3 in amino acids: CASSPADGLEAFF. In DNA form, the CDR3 reads TGTGCCAGCAGCCCAGCGGACGGTCTTGAAGCTTTCTTT.